Presented here are 10 T cell receptor beta chains from one specimen sequenced in a study of regulatory T cells in long-lasting Graves disease. iRepertoire HTBI primers and Arm-PCR of CDR3 regions built TCR beta libraries. One entry per CDR3 protein, called by TCRdb with MiXCR from the multiplex PCR reads. The data contain about 540,000 distinct CDR3 sequences, less than 15% of them singletons. Time point here: newly diagnosed GD, antithyroid drugs for less than 3 months. Making the TCR library involved RNA that had been extracted from PBMCs. The data also belong to a second study, concerning T cells in Graves' hyperthyroidism and ophthalmopathy.

The sequencing used peripheral blood mononuclear cells (PBMCs), collected at new diagnosis, from a patient treated with antithyroid drugs. These receptors all come from a man aged 25 to 40 with Graves disease.

The genes are TRBV6-2 or TRBV6-3 and TRBJ2-7; D unclear. The V end was cut by 5 bases, the J end by 1 base, with 9 bases between. Germline CDR1 and CDR2: MNHEY and SVGEGT. This CDR3 region has 13 residues. CDR3 loop: CASSPMRSYEQYF. In DNA, the CDR3 is TGTGCCAGCAGTCCGATGCGGTCCTACGAGCAGTACTTC.

In its sample, this clonotype was seen once. Being one base from a much bigger clone, this may be a read error. The chain has TRBV20-1 and TRBJ1-5; D is possibly TRBD1 (5 bases). The ends were cut back, 5 bases at V and 2 bases at J, with 10 bases in the middle. The CDR3 is 13 residues long. Germline V gene lookup returns CDR1 DFQATT and CDR2 SNEGSKA (reference sequence). The CDR3, as DNA: TGCAGTGCTCACCGGGACGGCAATCAGCCCCAGCATTTT. This gives the protein CSAHRDGNQPQHF.

This clonotype occurred many times. V usage is TRBV10-3 and J usage is TRBJ2-6; no clear D gene. V was trimmed by 6 bases and J by 0 bases, leaving 12 bases between them. CDR3 length: 16 amino acids. Germline-derived CDR1 and CDR2 are ENHRY and SYGVKD. The chain's CDR3 is CAIRDDGLSGANVLTF. CDR3 DNA sequence: TGTGCCATCAGGGATGACGGCCTCTCTGGGGCCAACGTCCTGACTTTC.

The chain employs TRBV10-2 and TRBJ2-1; 11 bases map to TRBD2. The CDR3 consists of 15 residues. V dropped 1 base and J dropped 9; count of bases not matched to a gene: 5. Looked up from germline, CDR1 is WSHSY and CDR2 is SAAADI. This CDR3 is CASSELTSGSSEQFF. CDR3 nucleotides: TGCGCCAGCAGTGAGTTAACTAGCGGGAGCTCTGAGCAGTTCTTC.

This clonotype was seen repeatedly, ten times or more. The chain has TRBV7-2 and TRBJ1-5; D might be TRBD1 (5 bases). There are 14 residues in the CDR3. Trimming stripped 0 bases from V and 5 bases from J, with 8 bases between. Germline lookup yields CDR1 SGHTA and CDR2 FQGNSA. In nucleotides, the CDR3 is TGTGCCAGCAGCTTAGCGCTAGGGGATCAGCCCCAGCATTTT. Translating gives CASSLALGDQPQHF.

V gene TRBV7-9 combines with J gene TRBJ2-2; TRBD2 might be the D (6 bases). This CDR3 spans 12 amino acids. CDR1 SEHNR and CDR2 FQNEAQ come from the germline V gene (reference sequence). With 8 bases removed from V and 4 bases from J, the gap between germline ends came to 8 bases. The CDR3 DNA sequence: TGTGCCAGCGGGCGGGGCACCGGGGAGCTGTTTTTT. The encoded protein is CASGRGTGELFF.

V and J are TRBV20-1 and TRBJ2-5, with 9 bases matching TRBD2. Germline assignment: CDR1 DFQATT and CDR2 SNEGSKA (reference sequence). This CDR3 comprises 13 residues. After removal of 6 bases from V and 4 bases from J, the junction contained 6 bases not matched to a gene. CDR3 nucleotides: TGCAGTGCCTCAGCGGGAGGCGGAGAGACCCAGTACTTC. This sequence encodes CSASAGGGETQYF.

A word on this clonotype: A clone one base away is much larger, so this may be a read error. The chain links TRBV20-1 to TRBJ2-1, with D perhaps TRBD1 or TRBD2 (6 bases each). Germline V lookup: CDR1 DFQATT, CDR2 SNEGSKA (reference sequence). The CDR3 consists of 13 residues. V was shortened by 6 bases and J by 8 bases, with 17 bases between the two germline ends. CDR3 bases: TGCAGTGCAGGGGGTCGGGGGTTCGATGAGCAGTTCTTC. Amino acid sequence: CSAGGRGFDEQFF.

This chain links TRBV11-2 with TRBJ2-1; D possibly matches TRBD1 or TRBD2 (5 bases each). The CDR3 loop spans 13 amino acids. The germline V gene encodes CDR1 SGHAT and CDR2 FQNNGV. The germline V and J ends were trimmed by 5 bases and 7 bases, with 12 bases remaining between them. The CDR3 here is CASSLLWGNEQFF. For the CDR3, the DNA is TGTGCCAGCAGCCTTCTCTGGGGGAATGAGCAGTTCTTC. The variable domain in full, completed from reference TRBV11-2 and TRBJ2-1, reads EAGVAQSPRYKIIEKRQSVAFWCNPISGHATLYWYQQILGQGPKLLIQFQNNGVVDDSQLPKDRFSAERLKGVDSTLKIQPAKLEDSAVYLCASSLLWGNEQFFGPGTRLTVL.

This clonotype was detected ten times or more. The V and J genes are TRBV20-1 and TRBJ1-1; perhaps TRBD1 as D (5 bases). Between the trimmed V and J ends, which lost 0 bases and 0 bases, there was a span of 14 bases. The CDR3 spans 16 residues. The germline CDR1 and CDR2 sequences are DFQATT and SNEGSKA (reference sequence). The CDR3 coding sequence is TGCAGTGCTAGAGATATTTTACAGGCCATGAACACTGAAGCTTTCTTT. It yields the protein CSARDILQAMNTEAFF.